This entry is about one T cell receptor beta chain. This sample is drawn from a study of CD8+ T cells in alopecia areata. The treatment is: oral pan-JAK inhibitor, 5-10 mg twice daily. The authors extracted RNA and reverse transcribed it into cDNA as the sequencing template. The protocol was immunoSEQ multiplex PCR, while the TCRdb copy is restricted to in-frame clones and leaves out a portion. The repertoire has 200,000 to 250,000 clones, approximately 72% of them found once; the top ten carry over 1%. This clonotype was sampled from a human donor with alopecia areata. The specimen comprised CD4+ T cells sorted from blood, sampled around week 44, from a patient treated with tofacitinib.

CDR3 sequence (DNA): TGCAGCGTTGTAGGGTCAGGCAATCAGCCCCAGCATTTT. Its translation: CSVVGSGNQPQHF. The genes are TRBV29-1 and TRBJ1-5; no firm D call. V was clipped by 4 bases and J by 2 bases, with 9 bases between them. Germline V gene sequence: CDR1 SQVTM, CDR2 ANQGSEA. The CDR3 has 13 residues. The entire variable domain, with the rest obtained from reference TRBV29-1 and TRBJ1-5, is as follows: SAVISQKPSRDICQRGTSLTIQCQVDSQVTMMFWYRQQPGQSLTLIATANQGSEATYESGFVIDKFPISRPNLTFSTLTVSNMSPEDSSIYLCSVVGSGNQPQHFGDGTRLSIL.